Listed here are 29 T cell receptor beta chains from one sample, sequenced in a study of CD8+ T cells in alopecia areata. Reverse transcription of extracted RNA yielded cDNA, which provided the sequencing template. Clones were sequenced by immunoSEQ multiplex PCR, and TCRdb holds only the in-frame ones, with some missing. The sample has roughly 120,000 clones, less than 45% seen once. The sequenced material came from CD4+ T cells sorted from blood. These receptors all stem from a human donor with alopecia areata.

The chain carries TRBV27 and TRBJ2-5; D uncertain. Looked up from germline, CDR1 is MNHEY and CDR2 is SMNVEV (reference sequence). The CDR3 loop spans 13 amino acids. Deletions cut 5 bases from V and 2 bases from J, with 9 bases between. CDR3 bases: TGTGCCAGCAGTAGCCCGCCTCAAGAGACCCAGTACTTC. As protein: CASSSPPQETQYF.

This clone was detected only a few times. The J gene is TRBJ1-1, the V gene TRBV29-1; D might be TRBD1 (5 bases). Between the trimmed V and J ends, which lost 5 bases and 1 base, there was a span of 8 bases. Germline assignment: CDR1 SQVTM and CDR2 ANQGSEA. CDR3 length equals 12 residues. The CDR3 nucleotides read TGCAGCGTTTCACAGGCGAACACTGAAGCTTTCTTT. It codes for CSVSQANTEAFF.

This clone was counted only a few times. The chain employs TRBV29-1 and TRBJ2-1; 12 bases map to TRBD1. The germline V gene encodes CDR1 SQVTM and CDR2 ANQGSEA. The CDR3 contains 14 residues. V dropped 6 bases and J dropped 10; count of bases not matched to a gene: 10. The CDR3 sequence: CSVTRDRGHGEQFF. CDR3 nucleotides: TGCAGCGTAACCCGGGACAGGGGGCACGGGGAGCAGTTCTTC.

This clone was seen more than once but under ten times. The V gene is TRBV29-1, the J gene TRBJ2-5, with D perhaps matching TRBD2 (6 bases). CDR1 and CDR2 (germline): SQVTM, ANQGSEA. The CDR3 runs to 14 residues. V was trimmed by 4 bases and J by 4 bases, leaving 16 bases between them. Here the CDR3 DNA reads TGCAGCGTTGCGGCGACCGGGACTGGAGAGACCCAGTACTTC. Its protein is CSVAATGTGETQYF.

The gene calls are TRBV7-9 and TRBJ1-2, with D hard to call. The CDR3 has 14 residues. V lost 3 bases and J lost 0, with 8 bases in between. Germline CDR1 is SEHNR and CDR2 is FQNEAQ (reference sequence). The CDR3 is CASSLTRANYGYTF. The CDR3 DNA reads as TGTGCCAGCAGCTTGACAAGAGCTAACTATGGCTACACCTTC.

This clone was recorded a few times. This sequence joins TRBV5-4 and TRBJ2-1, with D tentatively TRBD1 (5 bases). The V end lost 0 bases, the J end lost 5 bases, and 6 bases lay between the germline ends. The CDR3 has 13 amino acids. Germline lookup yields CDR1 SGHNT and CDR2 YYREEE (reference sequence). This CDR3 is CASSLATDNEQFF. CDR3 coding DNA: TGTGCCAGCAGCTTGGCGACAGACAATGAGCAGTTCTTC.

CDR3 DNA sequence: TGTGCCTGGCGAGCGGGATCAGCTGAGCAGTTCTTC. It specifies CAWRAGSAEQFF. The gene calls are TRBV30 and TRBJ2-1, with 7 positions matching TRBD2. J gave up 9 bases and V 5 bases, and 7 bases lay outside the gene matches. CDR1 and CDR2 from the germline V gene are GTSNPN and SVGIG (reference sequence). This CDR3 spans 12 amino acids. The whole variable domain, filled in from reference TRBV30 and TRBJ2-1, reads SQTIHQWPATLVQPVGSPLSLECTVEGTSNPNLYWYRQAAGRGLQLLFYSVGIGQISSEVPQNLSASRPQDRQFILSSKKLLLSDSGFYLCAWRAGSAEQFFGPGTRLTVL.

Details on this clone: Within the sample, other DNA sequences also encode this same CDR3. This chain connects TRBV5-1 to TRBJ1-2; D not certain. Germline V gene sequence: CDR1 SGHRS, CDR2 YFSETQ. V was shortened by 2 bases and J by 2 bases, with 10 bases between the two germline ends. This CDR3 is built from 14 residues. The CDR3 nucleotides are TGCGCCAGCAGCTTCGGCGGAACAAACTATGGCTACACCTTC. It codes for CASSFGGTNYGYTF.

The CDR3 loop reads CASSPGRRGAYGYTF. The CDR3 DNA follows: TGTGCCAGCTCACCAGGCAGGCGGGGAGCCTATGGCTACACCTTC. The J gene is TRBJ1-2, the V gene TRBV18; no clear D. The V and J ends lost 2 bases and 4 bases respectively, with 14 bases between them. Germline V gene sequence: CDR1 KGHSH, CDR2 LQKENI. There are 15 residues in the CDR3.

V gene TRBV29-1 combines with J gene TRBJ2-1, with a tentative D call TRBD1 (7 bases). This CDR3 region has 12 residues. The V end lost 6 bases, the J end lost 7 bases, and 13 bases lay between the germline ends. The germline V gene encodes CDR1 SQVTM and CDR2 ANQGSEA. The DNA for the CDR3 is TGCAGCGTCGCATCAGGGGGGAATGAGCAGTTCTTC. Protein: CSVASGGNEQFF.

The chain carries TRBV7-9 and TRBJ2-7; D gene ambiguous. The germline V gene has CDR1 SEHNR and CDR2 FQNEAQ (reference sequence). The CDR3 runs to 11 residues. Trimming cost V 2 bases and J 12 bases, with 11 bases left between them. CDR3 DNA: TGTGCCAGCAGCTTAAACAATCCCCTGTACTTC. Its translation: CASSLNNPLYF.

The J gene is TRBJ1-5, the V gene TRBV4-1; 10 bases fit TRBD1. The length of the CDR3 is 17 residues. The V and J ends lost 0 bases and 7 bases, in that order; junction bases with no gene match: 9. The V gene's germline CDR1 is MGHRA and CDR2 YSYEKL. CDR3 residues: CASSQDFGTGVNQPQHF. CDR3 in DNA: TGCGCCAGCAGCCAAGATTTTGGGACAGGGGTTAACCAGCCCCAGCATTTT.

This clone has just a few counts. The chain is built from TRBV7-9 and TRBJ2-3; the D gene is possibly TRBD1 (6 bases). Trimming cost V 5 bases and J 3 bases, with 15 bases left between them. Germline values: CDR1 SEHNR, CDR2 FQNEAQ (reference sequence). This CDR3 has 15 residues. CDR3 region: CASSTSGHLTDTQYF. The CDR3 DNA reads as TGTGCCAGCAGCACCTCGGGACACCTAACAGATACGCAGTATTTT.

This chain links TRBV6-6 with TRBJ2-5; D perhaps matches TRBD1 (6 bases). The germline V gene has CDR1 MNHNY and CDR2 SVGAGI (reference sequence). The V end was cut by 6 bases, the J end by 3 bases, with 20 bases between. The CDR3 is made up of 16 amino acids. The CDR3 DNA is TGTGCCAGCAGCCGAGGGGCGGCGGCAGGGGAAGAGACCCAGTACTTC. Encoded protein: CASSRGAAAGEETQYF.

This clone was recorded a few times. The genes are TRBV5-1 and TRBJ2-5; D ambiguous. Germline V gene data show CDR1 as SGHRS and CDR2 as YFSETQ. The CDR3 has 13 amino acids. V lost 2 bases, J lost 5 bases, and 10 bases lay in between. The CDR3 region is CASSFSRSETQYF. The CDR3 DNA reads TGCGCCAGCAGCTTTTCTAGATCCGAGACCCAGTACTTC.

The V gene is TRBV28, the J gene TRBJ2-4, with 7 bases lining up with TRBD1. Germline trimming cut 6 bases from V and 12 bases from J; bases unmatched to any gene: 17. The CDR3 runs 15 residues. The germline V gene has CDR1 MDHEN and CDR2 SYDVKM. Written as DNA, the CDR3 is TGTGCCAGCAGACGCCCCCCCCCAGGGGGAGAGGGTCAGTACTTC. The encoded protein is CASRRPPPGGEGQYF.

This sequence joins TRBV14 and TRBJ2-7, with D perhaps TRBD1 or TRBD2 (5 bases each). In germline, CDR1 is SGHDN, CDR2 FVKESK. The CDR3 is made up of 13 amino acids. Trimming removed 1 base from V and 6 bases from J, with 10 bases in between. CDR3 loop: CASSQVGGGEQYF. In DNA, the CDR3 is TGTGCCAGCAGCCAAGTTGGGGGTGGCGAGCAGTACTTC.

The chain carries TRBV29-1 and TRBJ1-3; tentative D call: TRBD1 (5 bases). Trimming took off 6 bases at V and 4 bases at J, with 10 bases between the two ends. Germline V CDR1 and CDR2: SQVTM, ANQGSEA. CDR3 size: 12 residues. The CDR3 nucleotides are TGCAGCGTCGGGGGGACGGGAAACACCATATATTTT. Protein: CSVGGTGNTIYF.

V is TRBV29-1 and J is TRBJ1-2; 8 positions match TRBD1. This CDR3 is 17 amino acids long. Germline assignment: CDR1 SQVTM and CDR2 ANQGSEA. J was trimmed by 0 bases and V by 0 bases; bases with no gene match: 9. The CDR3 nucleotides are TGCAGCGTTGAAGATCCCGGCAGGGGGCTCTCTAACTATGGCTACACCTTC. Its translation: CSVEDPGRGLSNYGYTF. Looking up the rest from reference TRBV29-1 and TRBJ1-2 gives the full variable domain: SAVISQKPSRDICQRGTSLTIQCQVDSQVTMMFWYRQQPGQSLTLIATANQGSEATYESGFVIDKFPISRPNLTFSTLTVSNMSPEDSSIYLCSVEDPGRGLSNYGYTFGSGTRLTVV.

The chain is built from TRBV30 and TRBJ2-1; the D gene is possibly TRBD1 (5 bases). The CDR3 extends over 11 amino acids. V was cut by 5 bases and J by 10 bases, with 12 bases left in between. The V gene's germline CDR1 is GTSNPN and CDR2 SVGIG (reference sequence). CDR3 region: CAWGVGAEQFF. The CDR3 nucleotides read TGTGCCTGGGGCGTTGGGGCGGAGCAGTTCTTC.

This clone has just a few counts. The V gene is TRBV30, the J gene TRBJ2-7, with a weak D call TRBD2 (7 bases). The germline V gene encodes CDR1 GTSNPN and CDR2 SVGIG (reference sequence). The germline V and J ends were trimmed by 5 bases and 1 base, with 15 bases remaining between them. The CDR3 covers 14 residues. The CDR3 nucleotides are TGTGCCTGGTCCCGGGGGGCGAGATCCTACGAGCAGTACTTC. Protein product: CAWSRGARSYEQYF.

This clone was detected a few times. The gene calls are TRBV7-8 and TRBJ2-1; D might be TRBD1 (5 bases). CDR1 is SGHVS and CDR2 is FQNEAQ in the germline V gene. The CDR3 length is 17 residues. V gave up 0 bases and J gave up 7 bases, with 19 bases separating them. The CDR3 DNA reads as TGTGCCAGCAGCTTAGCGATACGGGCAGCTCAGGGTAATGAGCAGTTCTTC. Translation gives CASSLAIRAAQGNEQFF.

There are a few counts of this clone. The V gene is TRBV23-1, the J gene TRBJ2-7; 7 bases match TRBD1. TRBV23-1 is an ORF; its function is uncertain. This CDR3 has 16 amino acids. V was clipped by 0 bases and J by 2 bases; unmatched bases: 7. The CDR3 coding sequence is TGCGCCAGCAGTCAATCGGTCGTGACAGGGACCTACGAGCAGTACTTC. It encodes CASSQSVVTGTYEQYF.

V and J are TRBV5-1 and TRBJ2-7; 9 nucleotides agree with TRBD1. The V segment lost 4 bases and the J segment 5 bases; nucleotides outside the gene matches: 7. CDR3 length: 14 amino acids. The germline gives CDR1 SGHRS, CDR2 YFSETQ. The CDR3 reads CASSHGQGLNEQYF. CDR3 DNA sequence: TGCGCCAGCAGCCACGGACAGGGGCTAAACGAGCAGTACTTC.

The chain carries TRBV2 and TRBJ1-1; D uncertain. CDR1 and CDR2 (germline): SNHLY, FYNNEI. The CDR3 is 11 amino acids. V dropped 5 bases and J dropped 6 bases, with 7 bases sitting between them. CDR3 loop: CASSQRAEAFF. The CDR3 DNA follows: TGTGCCAGCAGTCAGAGGGCTGAAGCTTTCTTT.

The chain recombines TRBV29-1 with TRBJ2-4; TRBD2 agrees at 7 bases. Germline CDR1 and CDR2: SQVTM and ANQGSEA. This CDR3 has 14 amino acids. V lost 4 bases and J lost 5; bases outside the gene matches: 8. CDR3 DNA sequence: TGCAGCGTTGTAACAGCGGGAAAGGAAAACATTCAGTACTTC. This codes for CSVVTAGKENIQYF. The whole variable domain, filled in from reference TRBV29-1 and TRBJ2-4, reads SAVISQKPSRDICQRGTSLTIQCQVDSQVTMMFWYRQQPGQSLTLIATANQGSEATYESGFVIDKFPISRPNLTFSTLTVSNMSPEDSSIYLCSVVTAGKENIQYFGAGTRLSVL.

The chain is built from TRBV5-1 and TRBJ2-7; 8 bases match TRBD2. Trimming at V came to 3 bases and at J to 6 bases, leaving 5 bases not matched to a gene. The germline CDR1 and CDR2 sequences are SGHRS and YFSETQ. The CDR3 runs 13 residues. The CDR3 DNA is TGCGCCAGCAGCTCGGGGGGGAAGCTCGAGCAGTACTTC. This gives the protein CASSSGGKLEQYF.

This clone appeared a few times. The rearrangement links TRBV18 to TRBJ2-7; 7 positions agree with TRBD2. Germline lookup yields CDR1 KGHSH and CDR2 LQKENI. The CDR3 consists of 17 residues. V lost 2 bases, J lost 2 bases, and 12 bases stayed unmatched. The DNA of the CDR3 is TGTGCCAGCTCACCAACCATGCCTAGCGGAACCACCTACGAGCAGTACTTC. This codes for CASSPTMPSGTTYEQYF. The full variable domain, completed using reference TRBV18 and TRBJ2-7, is NAGVMQNPRHLVRRRGQEARLRCSPMKGHSHVYWYRQLPEEGLKFMVYLQKENIIDESGMPKERFSAEFPKEGPSILRIQQVVRGDSAAYFCASSPTMPSGTTYEQYFGPGTRLTVT.

The chain uses TRBV9 and TRBJ2-1, with D possibly being TRBD1 or TRBD2 (5 bases each). The germline V and J ends were trimmed by 0 bases and 6 bases, with 7 bases remaining between them. The CDR3 has 13 residues. Germline lookup yields CDR1 SGDLS and CDR2 YYNGEE. Here the CDR3 DNA reads TGTGCCAGCAGCGTAGGTGGGGGCAATGAGCAGTTCTTC. It encodes CASSVGGGNEQFF.